These 18 T cell receptor beta chains were sequenced from one sample in a study of cytomegalovirus exposure and HLA in healthy donors. PCR used 60 Vbeta primers and 13 Jbeta primers. Profiled with immunoSEQ multiplex PCR; TCRdb holds only in-frame clones, not every one. Among about 140,000 clones, roughly three quarters were seen once, and the ten largest hold roughly 14%. Sample: PBMCs. Receptors originate from a woman between 40 and 50 years old in good health and CMV-seronegative.

This clone was picked up a small number of times. This sequence joins TRBV2 and TRBJ1-1, with 11 bases identical to TRBD1. Per germline, CDR1 SNHLY and CDR2 FYNNEI. The trim removed 5 bases at V and 5 bases at J, leaving 7 bases unmatched. This CDR3 spans 15 amino acids. This CDR3 is CASSWTGGAGTEAFF. The CDR3 DNA follows: TGTGCCAGCAGTTGGACAGGGGGCGCGGGGACTGAAGCTTTCTTT.

The rearrangement links TRBV11-1 to TRBJ1-1; the D is unclear. Germline loops: CDR1 SGHAT, CDR2 FQDESV (reference sequence). V dropped 3 bases and J dropped 1 base, with 15 bases sitting between them. The CDR3 extends over 16 amino acids. The CDR3 here is CASSFDGVGANTEAFF. The CDR3 DNA reads TGTGCCAGCAGCTTCGACGGGGTAGGAGCGAACACTGAAGCTTTCTTT. The whole variable domain, remainder taken from reference TRBV11-1 and TRBJ1-1, is EAEVAQSPRYKITEKSQAVAFWCDPISGHATLYWYRQILGQGPELLVQFQDESVVDDSQLPKDRFSAERLKGVDSTLKIQPAELGDSAMYLCASSFDGVGANTEAFFGQGTRLTVV.

The genes are TRBV28 and TRBJ2-5, with TRBD2 as a possible D gene (6 bases). V lost 8 bases and J 6 bases, leaving 19 bases between the germline ends. The CDR3 has 14 amino acids. The germline V gene encodes CDR1 MDHEN and CDR2 SYDVKM. CDR3 protein: CASGGSGWSQTQYF. CDR3 bases: TGTGCCAGCGGAGGGAGCGGGTGGTCACAGACCCAGTACTTC.

The rearrangement links TRBV7-9 to TRBJ2-1, with D possibly matching TRBD2 (6 bases). Germline assignment: CDR1 SEHNR and CDR2 FQNEAQ (reference sequence). Trimming removed 5 bases from V and 1 base from J, with 12 bases in between. This CDR3 contains 15 residues. This CDR3 is CASSPGGFSYNEQFF. The DNA of the CDR3 is TGTGCCAGCAGCCCCGGGGGTTTTTCCTACAATGAGCAGTTCTTC. Together with reference TRBV7-9 and TRBJ2-1, the CDR3 gives the full variable domain: DTGVSQNPRHKITKRGQNVTFRCDPISEHNRLYWYRQTLGQGPEFLTYFQNEAQLEKSRLLSDRFSAERPKGSFSTLEIQRTEQGDSAMYLCASSPGGFSYNEQFFGPGTRLTVL.

J is TRBJ2-2 and V is TRBV12-5; TRBD2 is a possible D gene (6 bases). The CDR3 spans 15 residues. Germline assignment: CDR1 LGHNT and CDR2 FRNRAP. Between the trimmed V and J ends, which lost 5 bases and 3 bases, there was a span of 13 bases. The chain's CDR3 is CASGLQTGDTGELFF. Written as DNA, the CDR3 is TGTGCTAGTGGTCTTCAAACGGGGGACACCGGGGAGCTGTTTTTT.

This rearrangement joins TRBV6-5 to TRBJ2-3; 7 bases line up with TRBD2. Germline V gene data show CDR1 as MNHEY and CDR2 as SVGAGI. CDR3 size: 14 residues. V trimming: 3 bases; J trimming: 1 base; junction bases outside the gene matches: 1. CDR3 DNA sequence: TGTGCCAGCAGTTATGCGGGGGGCACAGATACGCAGTATTTT. Its translation: CASSYAGGTDTQYF.

The chain joins TRBV7-8 to TRBJ1-4, with D uncertain. From germline, CDR1 is SGHVS and CDR2 FQNEAQ. Trimming cost V 1 base and J 0 bases, with 6 bases left between them. This CDR3 is built from 15 residues. The CDR3 here is CASSLVSATNEKLFF. CDR3 DNA: TGTGCCAGCAGCTTAGTTTCCGCAACTAATGAAAAACTGTTTTTT. The variable domain in full, with the rest retrieved from reference TRBV7-8 and TRBJ1-4, is GAGVSQSPRYKVAKRGQDVALRCDPISGHVSLFWYQQALGQGPEFLTYFQNEAQLDKSGLPSDRFFAERPEGSVSTLKIQRTQQEDSAVYLCASSLVSATNEKLFFGSGTQLSVL.

The chain has TRBV15 and TRBJ2-3; D not certain. CDR3 size: 15 residues. V dropped 4 bases and J dropped 0 bases, with 11 bases sitting between them. Germline lookup yields CDR1 LNHNV and CDR2 YYDKDF (reference sequence). In nucleotides, the CDR3 is TGTGCCACCAGCACGGGTCATGCTAGCACAGATACGCAGTATTTT. Its translation: CATSTGHASTDTQYF.

The chain carries TRBV6-5 and TRBJ1-5; 7 bases map to TRBD1. The CDR3 sequence is 15 residues long. With 1 base clipped from V and 4 bases from J, the junction kept 4 bases outside the gene matches. From germline, CDR1 is MNHEY and CDR2 SVGAGI. The CDR3 region has the DNA TGTGCCAGCAGTTACTTGGGGACAGCAAATCAGCCCCAGCATTTT. The encoded protein is CASSYLGTANQPQHF.

The rearrangement joins TRBV28 to TRBJ2-5; 7 bases agree with TRBD2. V lost 1 base and J lost 4; bases outside the gene matches: 6. Germline V gene lookup returns CDR1 MDHEN and CDR2 SYDVKM. The CDR3 extends over 15 amino acids. The chain's CDR3 is CASSLFGGIGETQYF. CDR3 in DNA: TGTGCCAGCAGTTTATTCGGGGGGATAGGAGAGACCCAGTACTTC.

The chain uses TRBV27 and TRBJ2-7, with D perhaps matching TRBD1 (6 bases). The germline V and J ends were trimmed by 4 bases and 13 bases, with 14 bases remaining between them. CDR3 size: 11 residues. The germline V gene encodes CDR1 MNHEY and CDR2 SMNVEV (reference sequence). CDR3 sequence: CASSSTGLRYF. DNA for the CDR3: TGTGCCAGCAGTTCCACAGGGCTTCGATACTTC.

CDR3 protein: CASSSGRGGTYEQYF. CDR3 DNA sequence: TGTGCCAGCAGCTCCGGGCGGGGCGGGACCTACGAGCAGTACTTC. The chain links TRBV11-3 to TRBJ2-7, with D possibly matching TRBD2 (6 bases). The CDR3 has 15 residues. The V end was cut by 4 bases, the J end by 2 bases, with 15 bases between. Germline V gene data show CDR1 as SGHNT and CDR2 as YENEEA.

The rearrangement links TRBV5-8 to TRBJ1-4; maybe TRBD1 (6 bases). Trimming left V 5 bases short and J 10 bases short, with 12 bases between. Germline CDR1 is SGHTS and CDR2 is YDEGEE. The CDR3 contains 12 residues. CDR3 nucleotide sequence: TGTGCCAGCAGGATGGACAGCCGAAAACTGTTTTTT. The encoded protein is CASRMDSRKLFF. Full variable domain (rest looked up from reference TRBV5-8 and TRBJ1-4): EAGVTQSPTHLIKTRGQQATLRCSPISGHTSVYWYQQALGLGLQFLLWYDEGEERNRGNFPPRFSGRQFPNYSSELNVNALELEDSALYLCASRMDSRKLFFGSGTQLSVL.

The rearrangement joins TRBV6-9 to TRBJ2-5; a possible D gene is TRBD2 (5 bases). Trimming pared 4 bases from V and 3 bases from J, leaving 12 bases between. This CDR3 has 14 residues. Germline CDR1 reads MNHGY; CDR2 reads SVAAGI. The CDR3 region has the DNA TGTGCCAGCAGTTTACCCGCGAGGGAAGAGACCCAGTACTTC. Translating it yields CASSLPAREETQYF.

The chain links TRBV27 to TRBJ2-2; 12 positions agree with TRBD1. Germline CDR1 and CDR2: MNHEY and SMNVEV (reference sequence). The CDR3 has 16 amino acids. J lost 6 bases, V lost 10 bases, and 12 bases had no gene match. The CDR3 loop is CATRLPGQGAAGELFF. The CDR3 DNA sequence: TGTGCCACTCGTCTTCCGGGACAGGGGGCGGCCGGGGAGCTGTTTTTT.

V and J are TRBV27 and TRBJ2-5; a weak D match, TRBD1 (6 bases). The J call is in doubt because the DNA end fits TRBJ2-7 better. The CDR3 is 13 residues long. Germline CDR1 MNHEY, CDR2 SMNVEV (reference sequence). CDR3 sequence: CASSFTVRGEQYF. DNA of the CDR3: TGTGCCAGCAGTTTCACCGTCAGGGGCGAGCAGTACTTC.

The J gene is TRBJ2-7, the V gene TRBV6-5, with TRBD1 identical over 7 bases. The V segment lost 4 bases and the J segment 2 bases; nucleotides outside the gene matches: 8. Germline V gives CDR1 MNHEY, CDR2 SVGAGI. This CDR3 is built from 15 residues. CDR3 DNA: TGTGCCAGCAGTTCTCTTCAAGGGGGCGCCTACGAGCAGTACTTC. Encoded protein: CASSSLQGGAYEQYF.

V gene TRBV21-1 combines with J gene TRBJ2-7; TRBD1, as called in the table, went unchecked against the DNA. TRBV21-1 is a pseudogene. The CDR3 sequence is 14 residues long. The CDR3 is CASTDQGINYEQYF. Written as DNA, the CDR3 is TGTGCCAGCACCGATCAGGGGATTAACTACGAGCAGTACTTC.